A single sample is the source of the 8 T cell receptor beta chains below, sequenced in a study of CD8 T cells in ankylosing spondylitis. These receptors lack a known antigen. MiXCR was run by TCRdb on the 5' RACE reads, yielding one entry per CDR3 protein. Counted here are some 700,000 distinct CDR3 sequences, under 20% occurring once; the ten biggest clones make up around 20%. Study-level results: Seemingly distinctive of ankylosing spondylitis blood was a TCR beta motif formed by eight highly homologous variants.

The material sequenced was blood, either unsorted or a sorted T cell fraction (not recorded which). The receptors come from a male donor with ankylosing spondylitis.

This clonotype was seen a handful of times. The rearrangement joins TRBV5-1 to TRBJ2-6; D uncertain. Trimming took off 4 bases at V and 0 bases at J, with 11 bases between the two ends. The CDR3 loop spans 16 amino acids. Germline V gives CDR1 SGHRS, CDR2 YFSETQ. The CDR3 region is CASSAAEHSGANVLTF. The DNA for the CDR3 is TGCGCCAGCAGCGCCGCAGAGCACTCTGGGGCCAACGTCCTGACTTTC.

This clonotype was seen more than once but under ten times. This rearrangement joins TRBV12-3 or TRBV12-4 to TRBJ2-1; unclear D gene. The CDR3 runs 13 residues. The ends were cut back, 3 bases at V and 0 bases at J, with 3 bases in the middle. CDR3 sequence: CASSFVSYNEQFF. CDR3 nucleotide sequence: TGTGCCAGCAGTTTCGTCTCCTACAATGAGCAGTTCTTC.

This clonotype was counted a few times. The V call is TRBV4-2, the J call TRBJ1-1, with 7 bases lining up with TRBD1. CDR1 and CDR2 (germline): LGHNA, YNFKEQ. The CDR3 sequence is 15 residues long. The V gene end was trimmed by 2 bases and the J gene end by 5 bases; junction bases not matched to a gene: 8. The CDR3: CASSQLDRAVTEAFF. CDR3 nucleotides: TGTGCCAGCAGCCAATTAGACAGGGCGGTGACTGAAGCTTTCTTT.

This sequence joins TRBV12-3 or TRBV12-4 and TRBJ1-4; TRBD1 agrees at 7 bases. The CDR3 covers 13 residues. The V and J ends lost 6 bases and 8 bases, in that order; junction bases with no gene match: 6. Here the CDR3 DNA reads TGTGCCAGCAGCAACAGGGGTGTCGAAAAACTGTTTTTT. Translation gives CASSNRGVEKLFF.

This clonotype has a handful of counts. The rearrangement uses TRBV20-1 and TRBJ2-3; 9 bases fit TRBD1. This CDR3 is 13 amino acids long. Germline-derived CDR1 and CDR2 are DFQATT and SNEGSKA (reference sequence). The ends lost 4 bases at V and 6 bases at J; junction bases unmatched: 5. The CDR3 nucleotides read TGCAGTGCTATACAGGGGGCGACGGATACGCAGTATTTT. As protein: CSAIQGATDTQYF.

The chain combines TRBV5-1 with TRBJ2-1; either TRBD1 or TRBD2 may supply D (5 bases each). The V gene's germline CDR1 is SGHRS and CDR2 YFSETQ. The CDR3 spans 17 residues. V lost 3 bases to trimming and J lost 5 bases, with 21 bases between them. The CDR3 sequence is CASSSRGTPRGNNEQFF. CDR3 in DNA: TGCGCCAGCAGCTCCAGAGGGACCCCGAGGGGAAACAATGAGCAGTTCTTC.

This clonotype was recorded a few times. V gene TRBV6-5 combines with J gene TRBJ1-1; no firm D call. CDR3 size: 14 residues. Germline V CDR1 and CDR2: MNHEY, SVGAGI. The V and J ends lost 1 base and 4 bases respectively, with 10 bases between them. CDR3 nucleotide sequence: TGTGCCAGCAGTTACTTGGGTCCGGGCACTGAAGCTTTCTTT. It specifies CASSYLGPGTEAFF.

Ten or more counts support this clonotype. V usage is TRBV20-1 and J usage is TRBJ1-6, with 7 bases fitting TRBD1. The length of the CDR3 is 14 residues. V shed 4 bases and J 7 bases; nucleotides not matched to a gene: 7. Germline V lookup: CDR1 DFQATT, CDR2 SNEGSKA (reference sequence). Here the CDR3 DNA reads TGCAGTGCTAATCCGGGACAGCTGAATTCACCCCTCCACTTT. Its protein is CSANPGQLNSPLHF.